This entry lists 10 T cell receptor beta chains sequenced from one sample in a study of CD8 T cells in ankylosing spondylitis. Each CDR3 protein is one row after TCRdb ran MiXCR on the 5' RACE reads. The table lists approximately 180,000 distinct CDR3 sequences, 15% to 20% of them singletons, with roughly 4% in the top ten. Sequencing was carried out using blood, either unsorted or a sorted T cell fraction (not recorded which). Source of these receptors: a male donor aged 5 to 30 with ankylosing spondylitis or in good health (not recorded which).

The genes are TRBV4-1 and TRBJ2-4; 9 bases are shared with TRBD2. The junction had 4 bases not matched to a gene; V was cut back by 0 bases and J by 7 bases. Germline V CDR1 and CDR2: MGHRA, YSYEKL. This CDR3 spans 15 amino acids. The CDR3 reads CASSQDPSGINIQYF. CDR3 nucleotides: TGCGCCAGCAGCCAAGACCCTAGCGGGATCAACATTCAGTACTTC.

This clonotype appeared many times. This chain uses TRBV7-2 with TRBJ2-1; 9 bases align to TRBD2. V lost 5 bases, J lost 7 bases, and 9 bases stayed unmatched. Germline V CDR1 and CDR2: SGHTA, FQGNSA. CDR3 length: 15 amino acids. CDR3 sequence: CASSRIAGVANEQFF. The CDR3 DNA reads as TGTGCCAGCAGCCGAATAGCGGGAGTGGCGAATGAGCAGTTCTTC. The full variable domain, with the rest looked up from reference TRBV7-2 and TRBJ2-1, is GAGVSQSPSNKVTEKGKDVELRCDPISGHTALYWYRQSLGQGLEFLIYFQGNSAPDKSGLPSDRFSAERTGGSVSTLTIQRTQQEDSAVYLCASSRIAGVANEQFFGPGTRLTVL.

This clonotype was observed many times. V and J are TRBV20-1 and TRBJ2-1; D might be TRBD1 or TRBD2, each matching 6 bases. This CDR3 has 15 amino acids. Germline lookup yields CDR1 DFQATT and CDR2 SNEGSKA (reference sequence). Trimming shortened V by 1 base and J by 6 bases, and 16 bases separated the two germline ends. CDR3 in amino acids: CSARGWGAVINEQFF. CDR3 bases: TGCAGTGCTAGAGGTTGGGGGGCGGTAATCAATGAGCAGTTCTTC.

This clonotype came up many times. The V gene is TRBV27, the J gene TRBJ1-5, with 7 bases identical to TRBD1. Germline loops: CDR1 MNHEY, CDR2 SMNVEV (reference sequence). The CDR3 runs to 15 residues. Trimming removed 6 bases from V and 6 bases from J; junction bases left unmatched: 11. DNA for the CDR3: TGTGCCAGCAGAAACAGGGGAGTCAACGGTCAGCCCCAGCATTTT. Its translation is CASRNRGVNGQPQHF.

In its sample, this clonotype was seen many times. The J gene is TRBJ2-1, the V gene TRBV5-1; 8 nucleotides line up with TRBD2. The CDR3 consists of 16 residues. The J segment lost 2 bases and the V segment lost 4 bases, leaving 8 bases of the junction unmatched. Germline values: CDR1 SGHRS, CDR2 YFSETQ. DNA for the CDR3: TGCGCCAGCAGCCCCCTTCTACTAGCGGCCTACAATGAGCAGTTCTTC. Its translation: CASSPLLLAAYNEQFF. The full variable domain, in which reference TRBV5-1 and TRBJ2-1 provide the parts outside the CDR3, is KAGVTQTPRYLIKTRGQQVTLSCSPISGHRSVSWYQQTPGQGLQFLFEYFSETQRNKGNFPGRFSGRQFSNSRSEMNVSTLELGDSALYLCASSPLLLAAYNEQFFGPGTRLTVL.

This clonotype was detected many times. The chain joins TRBV3-1 to TRBJ2-6; D might be TRBD1 (5 bases). V was shortened by 1 base and J by 2 bases, with 9 bases between the two germline ends. CDR3 length equals 16 residues. The germline V gene encodes CDR1 LGHDT and CDR2 YNNKEL (reference sequence). The CDR3 is CASSQVNRPGANVLTF. In DNA form, the CDR3 reads TGTGCCAGCAGCCAAGTGAACAGGCCTGGGGCCAACGTCCTGACTTTC.

The V and J genes are TRBV3-1 and TRBJ2-1; 7 bases map to TRBD2. Germline CDR1 is LGHDT and CDR2 is YNNKEL (reference sequence). The CDR3 is made up of 15 amino acids. V lost 4 bases, J lost 0 bases, and 3 bases stayed unmatched. CDR3 region: CASSREGSSYNEQFF. CDR3 DNA: TGTGCCAGCAGCCGGGAGGGGAGCTCCTACAATGAGCAGTTCTTC.

Only a few counts were recorded for this clonotype. This chain uses TRBV30 with TRBJ1-4, with D maybe TRBD1 (6 bases). V dropped 4 bases and J dropped 5 bases, with 11 bases sitting between them. This CDR3 is 13 amino acids long. Germline V gene sequence: CDR1 GTSNPN, CDR2 SVGIG (reference sequence). CDR3 loop: CAWKRQGNEKLFF. The CDR3 DNA sequence: TGTGCCTGGAAGCGTCAGGGGAATGAAAAACTGTTTTTT.

This clonotype was recorded many times. The chain uses TRBV7-8 and TRBJ2-2; D perhaps matches TRBD2 (6 bases). Trimming pared 0 bases from V and 7 bases from J, leaving 9 bases between. Germline CDR1 is SGHVS and CDR2 is FQNEAQ. The CDR3 is 14 residues long. The CDR3: CASSLAREGGELFF. For the CDR3, the DNA is TGTGCCAGCAGCTTAGCGCGGGAAGGCGGGGAGCTGTTTTTT. The full variable domain, with the rest looked up from reference TRBV7-8 and TRBJ2-2, is GAGVSQSPRYKVAKRGQDVALRCDPISGHVSLFWYQQALGQGPEFLTYFQNEAQLDKSGLPSDRFFAERPEGSVSTLKIQRTQQEDSAVYLCASSLAREGGELFFGEGSRLTVL.

The chain links TRBV29-1 to TRBJ2-7; possibly TRBD2 for D (6 bases). V was shortened by 4 bases and J by 2 bases, with 15 bases between the two germline ends. The CDR3 consists of 14 residues. Germline V gene lookup returns CDR1 SQVTM and CDR2 ANQGSEA. The CDR3: CSVVGTDFPYEQYF. DNA of the CDR3: TGCAGCGTTGTCGGGACTGATTTTCCCTACGAGCAGTACTTC.